Below are 21 T cell receptor beta chains sequenced from a single sample in a study of T cell responses to AZD1222 COVID-19 vaccine. The method was immunoSEQ multiplex PCR; TCRdb's version includes in-frame clones alone and lacks a portion of them. Among tens of thousands of clones listed, around 90% were seen once. Here the sequenced sample was peripheral blood, taken 28 days after the second AZD1222 dose. The origin of the receptors is an adult who received the AZD1222 COVID-19 vaccine.

V and J are TRBV5-4 and TRBJ2-5, with 7 bases lining up with TRBD2. After removal of 3 bases from V and 1 base from J, the junction contained 12 bases not matched to a gene. The CDR3 length is 17 residues. The germline V gene encodes CDR1 SGHNT and CDR2 YYREEE (reference sequence). The CDR3 region is CASSSGPGLGSQETQYF. In DNA form, the CDR3 reads TGTGCCAGCAGCTCCGGGCCAGGACTAGGAAGCCAAGAGACCCAGTACTTC. Using reference TRBV5-4 and TRBJ2-5 for the parts outside the CDR3, the full variable domain is ETGVTQSPTHLIKTRGQQVTLRCSSQSGHNTVSWYQQALGQGPQFIFQYYREEENGRGNFPPRFSGLQFPNYSSELNVNALELDDSALYLCASSSGPGLGSQETQYFGPGTRLLVL.

The V gene is TRBV5-1, the J gene TRBJ2-2; 11 nucleotides align to TRBD1. After removal of 3 bases from V and 4 bases from J, the junction contained 5 bases not matched to a gene. Germline CDR1 SGHRS, CDR2 YFSETQ. CDR3 length: 16 residues. The CDR3 region is CASSSQGQGGTGELFF. For the CDR3, the DNA is TGCGCCAGCAGCTCCCAGGGACAGGGGGGCACCGGGGAGCTGTTTTTT.

This chain uses TRBV19 with TRBJ1-5, with 10 nucleotides matching TRBD1. This CDR3 spans 15 amino acids. V gave up 8 bases and J gave up 4 bases; unmatched junction bases: 8. CDR1 is LNHDA, CDR2 SQIVND, per germline (reference sequence). The chain's CDR3 is CASEFGQGGNQPQHF. The CDR3 DNA is TGTGCCAGTGAGTTTGGACAGGGGGGGAATCAGCCCCAGCATTTT.

The chain joins TRBV9 to TRBJ2-1; no clear D gene. Trimming cost V 0 bases and J 3 bases, with 10 bases left between them. The CDR3 covers 15 residues. CDR1 SGDLS and CDR2 YYNGEE come from the germline V gene. CDR3 sequence (DNA): TGTGCCAGCAGCGTAGCAGACGGTCGCTACAATGAGCAGTTCTTC. Protein product: CASSVADGRYNEQFF.

The genes are TRBV4-3 and TRBJ2-7; tentative D call: TRBD2 (5 bases). V lost 1 base and J lost 3, with 19 bases in between. CDR1 and CDR2 from the germline V gene are LGHNA and YSLEER. CDR3 length equals 17 residues. The CDR3 coding sequence is TGCGCCAGCAGCCAAGTTGGGAGTGGGGAGAAGTTCTACGAGCAGTACTTC. This codes for CASSQVGSGEKFYEQYF.

The CDR3 protein is CAISENIAYEQYF. CDR3 nucleotide sequence: TGTGCCATCAGTGAGAACATTGCCTACGAGCAGTACTTC. The rearrangement joins TRBV10-3 to TRBJ2-7; D unresolved. The germline V gene has CDR1 ENHRY and CDR2 SYGVKD. Trimming removed 2 bases at V and 2 bases at J, with 7 bases between. The CDR3 spans 13 residues.

The genes are TRBV28 and TRBJ1-6, with unresolved D. The CDR3 runs to 11 residues. From germline, CDR1 is MDHEN and CDR2 SYDVKM. V lost 4 bases to trimming and J lost 19 bases, with 14 bases between them. This CDR3 reads CASSSIPDIHF. The CDR3 DNA is TGTGCCAGCAGTTCTATACCCGACATACACTTT.

This sequence joins TRBV6-4 and TRBJ1-2; D is uncertain. V lost 3 bases and J 4 bases, leaving 12 bases between the germline ends. CDR1 MRHNA and CDR2 SNTAGT come from the germline V gene. This CDR3 spans 14 amino acids. This CDR3 is CASSETFTSYGYTF. For the CDR3, the DNA is TGTGCCAGCAGTGAGACGTTTACCTCCTATGGCTACACCTTC.

The chain links TRBV5-1 to TRBJ1-1; no definite D call. CDR3 size: 14 residues. Trimming removed 0 bases from V and 0 bases from J, with 6 bases in between. Germline CDR1 and CDR2: SGHRS and YFSETQ. CDR3 DNA sequence: TGCGCCAGCAGCTTGGGTAGTTTGAACACTGAAGCTTTCTTT. This sequence encodes CASSLGSLNTEAFF.

The chain joins TRBV10-2 to TRBJ2-7, with 8 bases fitting TRBD2. V dropped 0 bases and J dropped 3; count of bases not matched to a gene: 4. Germline V lookup: CDR1 WSHSY, CDR2 SAAADI. The CDR3 spans 15 residues. The CDR3 sequence is CASSESETSGYEQYF. The CDR3 DNA follows: TGCGCCAGCAGTGAGTCCGAAACTAGCGGCTACGAGCAGTACTTC.

V gene TRBV18 combines with J gene TRBJ2-7; no clear D. V dropped 3 bases and J dropped 3 bases, with 6 bases sitting between them. The CDR3 has 12 residues. Germline V gene data show CDR1 as KGHSH and CDR2 as LQKENI. The chain's CDR3 is CASSPAYYEQYF. The CDR3 bases are TGTGCCAGCTCACCGGCATACTACGAGCAGTACTTC.

V gene TRBV6-2 or TRBV6-3 combines with J gene TRBJ2-7; D remains ambiguous. CDR1 MNHEY and CDR2 SVGEGT come from the germline V gene. This CDR3 contains 14 residues. V lost 2 bases and J lost 6, with 14 bases in between. The CDR3 loop is CASSYRIPPSEQYF. CDR3 nucleotides: TGTGCCAGCAGTTACCGGATTCCACCCTCCGAGCAGTACTTC.

This chain uses TRBV27 with TRBJ2-1, with 8 bases fitting TRBD2. The CDR3 extends over 15 amino acids. V dropped 5 bases and J dropped 0; count of bases not matched to a gene: 3. Per the germline V gene, CDR1 is MNHEY and CDR2 is SMNVEV (reference sequence). The CDR3 region is CASSTSGSSYNEQFF. The DNA for the CDR3 is TGTGCCAGCAGTACTAGCGGAAGCTCCTACAATGAGCAGTTCTTC.

J is TRBJ2-7 and V is TRBV28; D is uncertain. Germline V gives CDR1 MDHEN, CDR2 SYDVKM. The CDR3 loop spans 14 amino acids. Trimming took 3 bases from V and 2 from J, leaving 11 bases between them. CDR3 bases: TGTGCCAGCAGTTTTAGCAGTCCCGCCTACGAGCAGTACTTC. Translating gives CASSFSSPAYEQYF.

A few counts support this clone. The chain recombines TRBV7-9 with TRBJ1-6; TRBD1 agrees at 9 bases. V shed 2 bases, J shed 10 bases, and the junction held 9 bases outside the gene matches. Germline CDR1 and CDR2: SEHNR and FQNEAQ (reference sequence). The CDR3 contains 16 residues. In nucleotides, the CDR3 is TGTGCCAGCAGCTTACCTTCGGGGACAGGGAGGTCACCCCTCCACTTT. Translation gives CASSLPSGTGRSPLHF.

This chain uses TRBV20-1 with TRBJ2-7; no clear D gene. V was trimmed by 1 base and J by 6 bases, leaving 7 bases between them. This CDR3 region has 11 residues. The germline V gene has CDR1 DFQATT and CDR2 SNEGSKA (reference sequence). The CDR3 spells CSARGGTEQYF. CDR3 nucleotide sequence: TGCAGTGCTAGAGGGGGTACCGAGCAGTACTTC.

The rearrangement links TRBV29-1 to TRBJ1-1; D uncertain. V gave up 4 bases and J gave up 1 base, with 7 bases separating them. The CDR3 is 12 amino acids. The germline V gene has CDR1 SQVTM and CDR2 ANQGSEA. This chain's CDR3 is CSVAQKNTEAFF. The CDR3 coding sequence is TGCAGCGTTGCACAGAAGAACACTGAAGCTTTCTTT.

In its sample, this clone was seen once. CDR3 residues: CASSLSTGRMNTEAFF. The CDR3 coding sequence is TGTGCCAGCAGTTTATCTACAGGTAGAATGAACACTGAAGCTTTCTTT. The chain has TRBV27 and TRBJ1-1; D possibly corresponds to TRBD1 (5 bases). Between the trimmed V and J ends, which lost 0 bases and 0 bases, there was a span of 11 bases. The CDR3 has 16 residues. The V gene's germline CDR1 is MNHEY and CDR2 SMNVEV (reference sequence).

The chain links TRBV6-5 to TRBJ2-7, with D perhaps TRBD1 or TRBD2 (7 bases each). Germline V CDR1 and CDR2: MNHEY, SVGAGI. The ends were cut back, 6 bases at V and 5 bases at J, with 14 bases in the middle. This CDR3 has 13 amino acids. CDR3 coding DNA: TGTGCCAGCAGGGCAGGGGGGGTCGACGAGCAGTACTTC. Protein product: CASRAGGVDEQYF.

The chain links TRBV3-1 (or the pseudogene TRBV3-2) to TRBJ2-2; 7 bases line up with TRBD1. Trimming at V came to 0 bases and at J to 5 bases, leaving 15 bases not matched to a gene. Germline values: CDR1 LGHDT, CDR2 YNNKEL (reference sequence). This CDR3 has 19 residues. CDR3 protein: CASSQDPRWQGVVTGELFF. The CDR3 DNA follows: TGTGCCAGCAGCCAAGATCCCAGATGGCAGGGGGTCGTTACCGGGGAGCTGTTTTTT.

This sequence joins TRBV7-9 and TRBJ1-2, with no clear D. Trimming cost V 1 base and J 6 bases, with 9 bases left between them. The CDR3 spans 13 residues. Germline-derived CDR1 and CDR2 are SEHNR and FQNEAQ (reference sequence). DNA of the CDR3: TGTGCCAGCAGCTTAGACCGATTGGATGGCTACACCTTC. The encoded protein is CASSLDRLDGYTF. The variable domain in full, completed from reference TRBV7-9 and TRBJ1-2, reads DTGVSQNPRHKITKRGQNVTFRCDPISEHNRLYWYRQTLGQGPEFLTYFQNEAQLEKSRLLSDRFSAERPKGSFSTLEIQRTEQGDSAMYLCASSLDRLDGYTFGSGTRLTVV.